These T cell receptor beta chains were read from a single sample in a study of blood T cell repertoires in COVID-19. Produced via immunoSEQ multiplex PCR; TCRdb's table is partial and in-frame only. The sample has just over 300,000 clones; around 91% are singletons. Material: PBMCs or T cells enriched from blood (not recorded which). The source of these receptors is a woman aged 18 to 35 with acute COVID-19. CDR3s include the opening cysteine and the closing phenylalanine or tryptophan. Fields, in order: J gene, clone size, D gene, V gene, CDR3 protein, CDR3 DNA. A D gene is named only where the DNA matches it firmly. Some rows have no size entry. The others give once, few or many, or a class for an expanded clone.

TRBJ1-3	few	-	TRBV7-2	CASSLSGVRFSGNTIYF	TGTGCCAGCAGCTTAAGCGGGGTTCGTTTCTCTGGAAACACCATATATTTT
TRBJ1-6	-	-	TRBV21-1	CARGGNRGDSPLHF	TGTGCCAGGGGGGGTAACAGGGGTGATTCACCCCTCCACTTT
TRBJ1-1	-	TRBD1	TRBV7-9	CASSLYRGVNTEAFF	TGTGCCAGCAGCCTTTACAGGGGGGTGAACACTGAAGCTTTCTTT
TRBJ1-3	-	TRBD1	TRBV18	CASSLIAGTGAGNTIYF	TGTGCCAGCTCACTTATTGCCGGGACAGGGGCTGGAAACACCATATATTTT
TRBJ1-5	-	-	TRBV2	CASQGSYSNQPQHF	TGTGCCAGCCAGGGGAGTTATAGCAATCAGCCCCAGCATTTT
TRBJ1-1	-	TRBD1	TRBV11-1	CASSLGRGDRSTEAFF	TGTGCCAGCAGCTTAGGCAGGGGGGATAGGAGCACTGAAGCTTTCTTT
TRBJ1-2	-	-	TRBV29-1	CSIRGGAPNRYGYTF	TGCAGCATTCGGGGCGGGGCCCCTAATAGATATGGCTACACCTTC
TRBJ2-1	-	-	TRBV7-9	CASSPPDFSYNEQFF	TGTGCCAGCAGCCCGCCGGACTTCTCCTACAATGAGCAGTTCTTC
TRBJ2-1	-	-	TRBV5-1	CASSDSFPYNEQFF	TGCGCCAGCAGTGACAGCTTTCCCTACAATGAGCAGTTCTTC
TRBJ2-3	-	-	TRBV6-1	CASSEGRLTHFSGDTQYF	TGTGCCAGCAGTGAAGGTCGACTAACTCATTTTAGTGGAGATACGCAGTATTTT
TRBJ2-7	-	TRBD2	TRBV3-1/TRBV3-2	CASSTLAGLSYEQYF	TGTGCCAGCAGCACCCTAGCGGGCCTCTCCTACGAGCAGTACTTC
TRBJ2-5	-	TRBD2	TRBV6-5	CASSYTLTSGSRSQYF	TGTGCCAGCAGTTACACCCTGACCAGCGGGAGTAGGAGCCAGTACTTC
TRBJ2-2	-	-	TRBV28	CASSLSGRVTGELFF	TGTGCCAGCAGTTTATCCGGGCGGGTCACCGGGGAGCTGTTTTTT
TRBJ1-5	-	-	TRBV19	CASSTTFEAGGQPQHF	TGTGCCAGTAGTACGACCTTTGAAGCCGGGGGTCAGCCCCAGCATTTT
TRBJ2-7	-	TRBD2	TRBV5-1	CASSWREGRHEQYF	TGCGCCAGCAGCTGGCGGGAGGGCCGCCACGAGCAGTACTTC
TRBJ2-2	once	TRBD2	TRBV27	CASSRLPSGTSFVGELFF	TGTGCCAGCAGTCGACTCCCCTCCGGGACTAGTTTTGTCGGGGAGCTGTTTTTT
TRBJ2-2	-	-	TRBV3-1/TRBV3-2	CASRPGHSNTGELFF	TGTGCCAGCAGACCGGGACATTCGAACACCGGGGAGCTGTTTTTT
TRBJ1-5	-	-	TRBV28	CASSLSWSTRGKDQPQHF	TGTGCCAGCAGTTTATCTTGGAGTACAAGGGGGAAGGATCAGCCCCAGCATTTT
TRBJ1-1	-	TRBD1	TRBV28	CASGTGDTEAFF	TGTGCCAGCGGCACAGGGGACACTGAAGCTTTCTTT
TRBJ1-1	once	TRBD1	TRBV7-9	CASSPGTADTEAFF	TGTGCCAGCAGCCCCGGGACAGCGGACACTGAAGCTTTCTTT
TRBJ1-5	-	-	TRBV5-5	CASSPLDRINQPQHF	TGTGCCAGCAGCCCCCTGGACAGAATCAATCAGCCCCAGCATTTT
TRBJ2-7	-	TRBD2	TRBV28	CASSLPGLAIYEQYF	TGTGCCAGCAGTTTGCCGGGACTAGCGATCTACGAGCAGTACTTC
TRBJ2-1	-	TRBD1	TRBV7-7	CAPRGTGAYNEQFF	TGTGCTCCACGAGGGACAGGCGCATACAATGAGCAGTTCTTC
TRBJ2-2	-	-	TRBV7-9	CASVPGPSNTGELFF	TGTGCCAGCGTCCCGGGTCCTTCGAACACCGGGGAGCTGTTTTTT
TRBJ2-7	-	-	TRBV3-1/TRBV3-2	CASSFQGGHEQYF	TGTGCCAGCAGCTTTCAGGGGGGCCACGAGCAGTACTTC
TRBJ2-7	-	-	TRBV6-5	CASRSVIGSSYEQYF	TGTGCCAGCAGGTCCGTCATCGGGAGCTCCTACGAGCAGTACTTC
TRBJ1-2	-	-	TRBV3-1/TRBV3-2	CASSQGQPGGYTF	TGTGCCAGCAGCCAAGGACAGCCCGGTGGCTACACCTTC
TRBJ1-1	-	-	TRBV12-3/TRBV12-4	CASSFRGRAEAFF	TGTGCCAGCAGTTTTAGGGGTAGAGCTGAAGCTTTCTTT
TRBJ1-2	-	-	TRBV5-5	CASSLGSLYGYTF	TGTGCCAGCAGCTTGGGCAGTCTCTATGGCTACACCTTC
TRBJ1-3	once	-	TRBV5-6	CASSRGLGEPTGNTIYF	TGTGCCAGCAGCCGAGGCCTAGGTGAGCCTACTGGAAACACCATATATTTT
TRBJ2-5	-	-	TRBV18	CASSGRDVETQYF	TGTGCCAGCTCAGGGCGGGACGTGGAGACCCAGTACTTC
TRBJ1-1	-	-	TRBV5-5	CASSSPRVEAFF	TGTGCCAGCAGCTCCCCGAGGGTTGAAGCTTTCTTT
TRBJ1-3	-	TRBD1	TRBV18	CASSPSDRVPLNTIYF	TGTGCCAGCTCACCATCCGACAGGGTGCCCTTGAACACCATATATTTT
TRBJ2-1	-	TRBD2	TRBV19	CASSPDSSGSRNEQFF	TGTGCCAGTAGTCCCGACTCTAGCGGGTCTCGGAATGAGCAGTTCTTC
TRBJ2-6	-	-	TRBV2	CASSDGESGANVLTF	TGTGCCAGCAGTGATGGGGAGTCTGGGGCCAACGTCCTGACTTTC
TRBJ2-1	-	TRBD2	TRBV7-9	CASSPPRGLAGLNEQFF	TGTGCCAGCAGCCCCCCTCGGGGACTAGCGGGACTCAATGAGCAGTTCTTC
TRBJ1-2	-	-	TRBV5-1	CASSLVENYGYTF	TGCGCCAGCAGCTTGGTAGAGAACTATGGCTACACCTTC
TRBJ1-5	-	TRBD1	TRBV10-2	CASNPTGEGYNQPQHF	TGCGCCAGCAATCCGACAGGGGAAGGGTACAATCAGCCCCAGCATTTT
TRBJ2-1	-	TRBD2	TRBV3-1/TRBV3-2	CASGTSGLDEQFF	TGTGCCAGCGGGACTAGTGGGTTGGATGAGCAGTTCTTC
TRBJ1-5	-	-	TRBV13	CASSLGRGGNQPQHF	TGTGCCAGCAGCTTAGGCCGCGGGGGCAATCAGCCCCAGCATTTT
TRBJ1-1	-	-	TRBV18	CASSPSYQGNTEAFF	TGTGCCAGCTCACCGAGCTACCAGGGAAACACTGAAGCTTTCTTT
TRBJ2-3	-	TRBD1	TRBV5-1	CASSLMGQSTDTQYF	TGCGCCAGCAGCTTGATGGGACAGAGCACAGATACGCAGTATTTT
TRBJ2-7	-	-	TRBV5-4	CASSLDSTSSYEQYF	TGTGCCAGCAGCTTGGACAGCACGAGCTCCTACGAGCAGTACTTC
TRBJ1-4	-	TRBD1	TRBV29-1	CSALDRVTLGKLFF	TGCAGCGCCCTAGACAGGGTCACGTTAGGAAAACTGTTTTTT
TRBJ2-2	few	-	TRBV28	CASREQGNTGELFF	TGTGCCAGCAGGGAACAGGGGAACACCGGGGAGCTGTTTTTT
TRBJ2-7	-	TRBD2	TRBV28	CASSSGTKKGYEQYF	TGTGCCAGCAGTTCCGGGACTAAAAAGGGCTACGAGCAGTACTTC
TRBJ2-4	-	-	TRBV11-2	CASSLEGHAKNIQYF	TGTGCCAGCAGCTTAGAGGGGCACGCCAAAAACATTCAGTACTTC
TRBJ2-2	-	-	TRBV28	CASSSYESERSATGELFF	TGTGCCAGCAGTTCCTATGAGTCGGAGAGATCGGCCACCGGGGAGCTGTTTTTT
TRBJ2-7	-	-	TRBV19	CASSMGRGSYEQYF	TGTGCCAGTAGTATGGGCAGAGGGTCCTACGAGCAGTACTTC
TRBJ2-7	-	-	TRBV7-9	CASSSVRTMTNSYEQYF	TGTGCCAGCAGCTCGGTTCGGACGATGACTAACTCCTACGAGCAGTACTTC